These T cell receptor beta chains were read from a single sample in a study of blood T cells in healthy people across ages. In TCRdb, the 5' RACE reads were re-called with MiXCR into one record per CDR3 protein. The table lists hundreds of thousands of distinct CDR3 sequences, roughly half of them singletons. Sequenced sample: blood. Receptor source: a woman of 80 years or more in good health. Both conserved end residues are part of each CDR3. The D gene is left open where the match is weak. Size tells how often a clone was seen (once, few, many) or the class of an expanded clone, and some rows leave it out.

TRBV20-1	TRBD2	TRBJ2-4	NA	CSALKGLAGGSTYNEQYF	TGCAGTGCTCTGAAAGGACTAGCGGGAGGCTCGACCTACAATGAGCAGTACTTC
TRBV15	NA	TRBJ2-3	many	CATSIPGLASDTQYF	TGTGCCACCAGCATTCCGGGACTGGCTTCGGATACGCAGTATTTT
TRBV30	NA	TRBJ2-4	once	CAWSTRQLAKNIQYF	TGTGCCTGGAGTACCCGACAGTTAGCCAAAAACATTCAGTACTTC
TRBV3-1	NA	TRBJ2-3	once	CASSRITGSSVGDTQYF	TGTGCCAGCAGCCGCATCACTGGATCTAGCGTAGGAGATACGCAGTATTTT
TRBV24-1	NA	TRBJ2-7	NA	CATSDAAMRLNGEQYF	TGTGCCACCAGTGATGCTGCGATGCGCCTAAATGGCGAGCAGTACTTC
TRBV6-6	NA	TRBJ2-5	many	CASSYSAGPWSNEQYF	TGTGCCAGCAGTTACTCGGCGGGGCCATGGAGTAATGAGCAGTACTTC
TRBV15	NA	TRBJ2-5	NA	CATSVLKETQYF	TGTGCCACCAGCGTCCTTAAAGAGACCCAGTACTTC
TRBV6-2/TRBV6-3	NA	TRBJ1-5	NA	CASSHSAQPQHF	TGTGCCAGCAGTCACAGCGCCCAGCCCCAGCATTTT
TRBV28	NA	TRBJ2-5	NA	CASSHGGMGETQYF	TGTGCCAGCAGCCATGGGGGAATGGGGGAGACCCAGTACTTC
TRBV25-1	TRBD1	TRBJ1-5	many	CASSGRGGSNQPQHF	TGTGCCAGCAGTGGACGAGGGGGCAGCAATCAGCCCCAGCATTTT
TRBV20-1	TRBD1	TRBJ2-5	NA	CSASDRGSQEAQYF	TGCAGTGCTTCGGACAGGGGGAGTCAAGAGGCCCAGTACTTC
TRBV7-8	NA	TRBJ2-4	many	CASSLERAGLAKNIQYF	TGTGCCAGCAGCTTAGAAAGGGCAGGCCTAGCCAAAAACATTCAGTACTTC
TRBV29-1	NA	TRBJ2-3	few	CSVNLGTDTQYF	TGCAGCGTTAACCTGGGCACAGATACGCAGTATTTT
TRBV20-1	NA	TRBJ2-4	once	CSARDRYWAALAKNIQYF	TGCAGTGCTAGAGATCGTTATTGGGCAGCCCTAGCCAAAAACATTCAGTACTTC
TRBV7-6	TRBD2	TRBJ2-1	once	CASGGGGAFSYNEQFF	TGTGCCAGCGGGGGGGGTGGGGCCTTCTCCTACAATGAGCAGTTCTTC
TRBV5-1	NA	TRBJ2-3	many	CASSLARLESTDTQYF	TGCGCCAGCAGCTTGGCGAGGCTAGAGAGTACAGATACGCAGTATTTT
TRBV7-9	NA	TRBJ2-7	NA	CAIWGGEQYEQYF	TGTGCCATCTGGGGTGGGGAACAGTACGAGCAGTACTTC
TRBV2	TRBD2	TRBJ2-5	many	CASRDSLADQETQYF	TGTGCCAGCAGAGACTCACTAGCGGACCAAGAGACCCAGTACTTC
TRBV12-3/TRBV12-4	NA	TRBJ1-4	many	CASSEAGENRNEKLFF	TGTGCCAGCAGCGAAGCAGGGGAGAATCGTAATGAAAAACTGTTTTTT
TRBV7-9	NA	TRBJ2-5	many	CASSFQSPGQTQYF	TGTGCCAGCAGCTTTCAAAGTCCCGGTCAGACCCAGTACTTC
TRBV7-9	NA	TRBJ2-1	many	CASSLLGAGEQFF	TGTGCCAGCAGCTTATTGGGGGCAGGTGAGCAGTTCTTC
TRBV6-5	NA	TRBJ2-1	NA	CASREGFSEQFF	TGTGCCAGCCGCGAGGGGTTTTCCGAGCAGTTCTTC